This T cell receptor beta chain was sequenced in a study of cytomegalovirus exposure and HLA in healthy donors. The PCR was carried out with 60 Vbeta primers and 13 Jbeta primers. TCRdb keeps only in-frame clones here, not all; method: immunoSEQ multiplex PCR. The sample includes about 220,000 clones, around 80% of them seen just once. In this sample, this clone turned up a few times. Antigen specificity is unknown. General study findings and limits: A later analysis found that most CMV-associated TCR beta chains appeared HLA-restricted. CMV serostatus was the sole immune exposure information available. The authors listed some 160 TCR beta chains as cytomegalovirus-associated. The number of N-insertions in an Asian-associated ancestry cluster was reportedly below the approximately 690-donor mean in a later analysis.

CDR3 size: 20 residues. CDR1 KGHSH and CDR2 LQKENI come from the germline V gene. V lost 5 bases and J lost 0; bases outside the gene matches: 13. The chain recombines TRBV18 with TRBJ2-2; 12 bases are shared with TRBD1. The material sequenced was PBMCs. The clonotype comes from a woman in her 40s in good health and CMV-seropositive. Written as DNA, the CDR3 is TGTGCCAGCTCATCATCGGGACAGGGGGCCTCACCTTCGAACACCGGGGAGCTGTTTTTT. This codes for CASSSSGQGASPSNTGELFF.